This is a list of T cell receptor beta chains from one sample in a study of shared clonotypes between healthy human individuals. Assay used: immunoSEQ multiplex PCR; TCRdb lists only in-frame clones, some missing. Counted here are 850,000 to 1,100,000 clones, roughly 77% occurring once; the ten biggest clones make up almost 0.9%. Sequenced input: memory CD4+ T cells from PBMCs. The receptors derive from a young man in good health. Some clones in this sample may be carry-over from other donors' samples. Each CDR3 is given with its conserved first and last residue. The D gene is left open where the match is weak. Expanded clones get a size class; other rows say once, few or many, or leave the size out.

J gene: TRBJ1-2
clone size: -
D gene: -
V gene: TRBV5-1
CDR3 DNA: TGCGCCAGCAGCGGGGCGGGCTACACCTTC
CDR3 protein: CASSGAGYTF

J gene: TRBJ2-7
clone size: -
D gene: -
V gene: TRBV7-2
CDR3 DNA: TGTGCCAGCAGCTTCCCCCGCCTCGCCTACGAGCAGTACTTC
CDR3 protein: CASSFPRLAYEQYF

J gene: TRBJ1-4
clone size: -
D gene: TRBD1
V gene: TRBV5-1
CDR3 DNA: TGCGCCAGCAGTACTGACAGGGGCTATGAAAAACTGTTTTTT
CDR3 protein: CASSTDRGYEKLFF

J gene: TRBJ1-1
clone size: -
D gene: -
V gene: TRBV28
CDR3 DNA: TGTGCCAGCAGTCCATTATGGGGCACTGAAGCTTTCTTT
CDR3 protein: CASSPLWGTEAFF

J gene: TRBJ2-3
clone size: -
D gene: TRBD2
V gene: TRBV7-8
CDR3 DNA: TGTGCCAGCAGCTTAGGGTGGATGGCGGGAGGTGGTGATACGCAGTATTTT
CDR3 protein: CASSLGWMAGGGDTQYF

J gene: TRBJ2-2
clone size: -
D gene: -
V gene: TRBV5-8
CDR3 DNA: TGTGCCAGCAGCTTGGGGGACATCAACACCGGGGAGCTGTTTTTT
CDR3 protein: CASSLGDINTGELFF

J gene: TRBJ2-1
clone size: -
D gene: TRBD2
V gene: TRBV5-1
CDR3 DNA: TGCGCCAGCAGTATAGCGGGGGACTCCTACAATGAGCAGTTCTTC
CDR3 protein: CASSIAGDSYNEQFF

J gene: TRBJ2-7
clone size: few
D gene: -
V gene: TRBV5-5
CDR3 DNA: TGTGCCAGCAGCTCTGACCCTGGACGCCTCTACGAGCAGTACTTC
CDR3 protein: CASSSDPGRLYEQYF

J gene: TRBJ1-2
clone size: -
D gene: -
V gene: TRBV28
CDR3 DNA: TGTGCCAGCAGTTTACTCATCGGGGGTGATGGCTACACCTTC
CDR3 protein: CASSLLIGGDGYTF

J gene: TRBJ1-4
clone size: -
D gene: -
V gene: TRBV18
CDR3 DNA: TGTGCCAGCTCACCGCAGGGGAAGACTAATGAAAAACTGTTTTTT
CDR3 protein: CASSPQGKTNEKLFF

J gene: TRBJ1-2
clone size: -
D gene: TRBD1
V gene: TRBV2
CDR3 DNA: TGTGCCAGCAGTGCCAGGGGGGAGAATGGCTACACCTTC
CDR3 protein: CASSARGENGYTF

J gene: TRBJ2-1
clone size: -
D gene: -
V gene: TRBV19
CDR3 DNA: TGTGCCAGTACCCTGGGGGGTGAGCAGTTCTTC
CDR3 protein: CASTLGGEQFF

J gene: TRBJ2-1
clone size: -
D gene: -
V gene: TRBV21-1
CDR3 DNA: TGTGCCAGCAGCAAAAGAAAGGTAGCGTGCCATGAGCAGTTCTTC
CDR3 protein: CASSKRKVACHEQFF

J gene: TRBJ1-5
clone size: -
D gene: -
V gene: TRBV7-8
CDR3 DNA: TGTGCCAGCAGCTTAGCGCAAAGGGTTCAGCCCCAGCATTTT
CDR3 protein: CASSLAQRVQPQHF

J gene: TRBJ2-6
clone size: few
D gene: -
V gene: TRBV9
CDR3 DNA: TGTGCCAGCAGCGTAGCGGGCTCTGGGGCCAACGTCCTGACTTTC
CDR3 protein: CASSVAGSGANVLTF

J gene: TRBJ2-7
clone size: -
D gene: TRBD2
V gene: TRBV28
CDR3 DNA: TGTGCCAGTGGAATTAGCGGGAGTACCTACGAGCAGTACTTC
CDR3 protein: CASGISGSTYEQYF

J gene: TRBJ2-2
clone size: -
D gene: -
V gene: TRBV5-1
CDR3 DNA: TGCGCCAGCAGGCGTCAAGGGAGCGCTACCGGGGAGCTGTTTTTT
CDR3 protein: CASRRQGSATGELFF

J gene: TRBJ2-7
clone size: -
D gene: -
V gene: TRBV6-1
CDR3 DNA: TGTGCCAGCATCCGGACTCGAGACTACGAGCAGTACTTC
CDR3 protein: CASIRTRDYEQYF

J gene: TRBJ2-1
clone size: -
D gene: -
V gene: TRBV30
CDR3 DNA: TGTGCCTGGAGGGGGGCCAGACGACCCCCCTACAATGAGCAGTTCTTC
CDR3 protein: CAWRGARRPPYNEQFF

J gene: TRBJ2-5
clone size: -
D gene: TRBD1
V gene: TRBV5-1
CDR3 DNA: TGCGCCAGCAGCTTGGTGACAGGGGGCGCGGAGACCCAGTACTTC
CDR3 protein: CASSLVTGGAETQYF

J gene: TRBJ1-4
clone size: -
D gene: -
V gene: TRBV18
CDR3 DNA: TGTGCCAGCTCACAAACCCAGGGGCCCGATGAAAAACTGTTTTTT
CDR3 protein: CASSQTQGPDEKLFF

J gene: TRBJ2-2
clone size: -
D gene: -
V gene: TRBV10-3
CDR3 DNA: TGTGCCATCGGAGGGACTGCGAACACCGGGGAGCTGTTTTTT
CDR3 protein: CAIGGTANTGELFF

J gene: TRBJ2-1
clone size: -
D gene: -
V gene: TRBV5-1
CDR3 DNA: TGCGCCAGCAGCTTGGGGGGGATTTACAATGAGCAGTTCTTC
CDR3 protein: CASSLGGIYNEQFF

J gene: TRBJ2-4
clone size: -
D gene: TRBD2
V gene: TRBV7-2
CDR3 DNA: TGTGCCAGCAGCCCGCCTAGCGGGAGGGTGGGAAGGGACATTCAGTACTTC
CDR3 protein: CASSPPSGRVGRDIQYF

J gene: TRBJ2-1
clone size: -
D gene: -
V gene: TRBV5-4
CDR3 DNA: TGTGCCAGCAGCCCACCCGGGGACTCAGGACATGGGCAGTTCTTC
CDR3 protein: CASSPPGDSGHGQFF

J gene: TRBJ2-3
clone size: -
D gene: -
V gene: TRBV5-4
CDR3 DNA: TGTGCCAGCAGCTTAGGTTCGCGACAGTTCACAGATACGCAGTATTTT
CDR3 protein: CASSLGSRQFTDTQYF

J gene: TRBJ2-7
clone size: -
D gene: -
V gene: TRBV7-2
CDR3 DNA: TGTGCCAGCAGCTACCAGGGGGGGTACGAGCAGTACTTC
CDR3 protein: CASSYQGGYEQYF

J gene: TRBJ1-4
clone size: -
D gene: -
V gene: TRBV6-1
CDR3 DNA: TGTGCCAGCAGTACACACAGGGAGTGGGAAAAACTGTTTTTT
CDR3 protein: CASSTHREWEKLFF

J gene: TRBJ1-3
clone size: -
D gene: -
V gene: TRBV5-1
CDR3 DNA: TGCGCCAGCAGCTTGGAGTCACAGGGATACGGAAACACCATATATTTT
CDR3 protein: CASSLESQGYGNTIYF

J gene: TRBJ1-3
clone size: few
D gene: -
V gene: TRBV29-1
CDR3 DNA: TGCAGCGTTGATAGCTCTGGAAACACCATATATTTT
CDR3 protein: CSVDSSGNTIYF

J gene: TRBJ2-7
clone size: -
D gene: TRBD1
V gene: TRBV18
CDR3 DNA: TGTGCCAGCTCACTGACACCGGGACAGGGTCGGGTCGAGCAGTACTTC
CDR3 protein: CASSLTPGQGRVEQYF

J gene: TRBJ2-7
clone size: once
D gene: TRBD2
V gene: TRBV18
CDR3 DNA: TGTGCCAGCTCATCCGGACTAGCGGGATCTATGAAAGCTTGGGAGCAGTACTTC
CDR3 protein: CASSSGLAGSMKAWEQYF

J gene: TRBJ2-5
clone size: once
D gene: TRBD1
V gene: TRBV10-2
CDR3 DNA: TGCGCCAGCTCGGGACAGAGCCAAGAGACCCAGTACTTC
CDR3 protein: CASSGQSQETQYF

J gene: TRBJ2-5
clone size: few
D gene: -
V gene: TRBV28
CDR3 DNA: TGTGCCAGCAGTTTATCAGCGAGCCAAGAGACCCAGTACTTC
CDR3 protein: CASSLSASQETQYF

J gene: TRBJ1-1
clone size: many
D gene: -
V gene: TRBV21-1
CDR3 DNA: TGTGCCAGCAGCTCCTTCGGACGAAACACTGAAGCTTTCTTT
CDR3 protein: CASSSFGRNTEAFF

J gene: TRBJ2-1
clone size: -
D gene: -
V gene: TRBV5-6
CDR3 DNA: TGTGCCAGCAGCTTGGTCGGACCCACGAATGAGCAGTTCTTC
CDR3 protein: CASSLVGPTNEQFF

J gene: TRBJ2-1
clone size: -
D gene: -
V gene: TRBV4-1
CDR3 DNA: TGCGCCAGCAGTCCCCTTTTGCGGTATAATGAGCAGTTCTTC
CDR3 protein: CASSPLLRYNEQFF

J gene: TRBJ1-5
clone size: -
D gene: -
V gene: TRBV28
CDR3 DNA: TGTGCCAGCAGCCCCGCCCATGGGGCGAGCTATAGCAATCAGCCCCAGCATTTT
CDR3 protein: CASSPAHGASYSNQPQHF